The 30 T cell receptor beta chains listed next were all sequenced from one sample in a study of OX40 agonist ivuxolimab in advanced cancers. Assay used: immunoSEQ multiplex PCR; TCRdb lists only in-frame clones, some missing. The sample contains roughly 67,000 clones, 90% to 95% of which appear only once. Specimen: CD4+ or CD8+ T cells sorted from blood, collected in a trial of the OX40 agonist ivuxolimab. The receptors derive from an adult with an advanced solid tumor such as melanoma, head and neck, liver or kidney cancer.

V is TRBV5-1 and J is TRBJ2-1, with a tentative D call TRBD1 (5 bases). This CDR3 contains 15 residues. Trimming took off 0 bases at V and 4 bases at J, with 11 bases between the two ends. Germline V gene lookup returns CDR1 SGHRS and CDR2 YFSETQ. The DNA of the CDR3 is TGCGCCAGCAGCTTGGTATCACAGGAGTACAATGAGCAGTTCTTC. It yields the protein CASSLVSQEYNEQFF.

The CDR3 loop reads CASSSTSDRGFTIYF. DNA of the CDR3: TGTGCCAGCAGCTCGACCTCGGACAGGGGCTTTACCATATATTTT. The gene calls are TRBV7-9 and TRBJ1-3; 9 nucleotides agree with TRBD1. V was pared by 4 bases and J by 10 bases, with 11 bases of the junction left unmatched. The CDR3 consists of 15 residues. CDR1 is SEHNR, CDR2 FQNEAQ, per germline (reference sequence).

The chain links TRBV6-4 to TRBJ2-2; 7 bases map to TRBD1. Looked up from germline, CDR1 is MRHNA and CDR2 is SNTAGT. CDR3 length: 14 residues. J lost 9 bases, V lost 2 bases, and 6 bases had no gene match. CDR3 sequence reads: CASSDEGGLRELFF. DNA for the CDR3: TGTGCCAGCAGTGACGAAGGGGGCCTCCGGGAGCTGTTTTTT.

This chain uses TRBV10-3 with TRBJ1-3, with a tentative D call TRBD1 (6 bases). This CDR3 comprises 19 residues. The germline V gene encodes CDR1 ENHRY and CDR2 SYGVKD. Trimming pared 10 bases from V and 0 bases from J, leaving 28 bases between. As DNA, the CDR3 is TGTGCCACTCTCTCAACAGGGTTCATGAGTCCGAGCTCTGGAAACACCATATATTTT. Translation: CATLSTGFMSPSSGNTIYF.

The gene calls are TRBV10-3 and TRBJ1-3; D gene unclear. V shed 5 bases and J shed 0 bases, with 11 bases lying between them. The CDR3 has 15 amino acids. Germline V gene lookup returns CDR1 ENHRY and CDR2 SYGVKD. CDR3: CAISNDRSSGNTIYF. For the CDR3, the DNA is TGTGCCATCAGTAATGACCGGAGCTCTGGAAACACCATATATTTT.

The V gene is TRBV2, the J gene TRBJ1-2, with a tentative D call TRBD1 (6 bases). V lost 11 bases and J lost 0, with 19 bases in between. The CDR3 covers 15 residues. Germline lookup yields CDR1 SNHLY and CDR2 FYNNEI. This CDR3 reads CAANLGQRSNYGYTF. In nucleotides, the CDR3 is TGTGCCGCCAACTTAGGACAGCGATCTAACTATGGCTACACCTTC.

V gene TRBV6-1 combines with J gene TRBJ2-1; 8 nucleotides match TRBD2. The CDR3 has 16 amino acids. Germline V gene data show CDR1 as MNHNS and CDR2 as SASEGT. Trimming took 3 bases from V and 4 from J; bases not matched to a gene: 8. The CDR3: CASSDWAGTSYNEQFF. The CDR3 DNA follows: TGTGCCAGCAGTGATTGGGCCGGGACTAGTTACAATGAGCAGTTCTTC.

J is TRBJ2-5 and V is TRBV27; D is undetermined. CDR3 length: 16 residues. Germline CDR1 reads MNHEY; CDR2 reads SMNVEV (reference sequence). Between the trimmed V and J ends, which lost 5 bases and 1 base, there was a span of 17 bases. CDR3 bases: TGTGCCAGCAGTACCTCCCAATGGACGTCCCAAGAGACCCAGTACTTC. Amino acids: CASSTSQWTSQETQYF.

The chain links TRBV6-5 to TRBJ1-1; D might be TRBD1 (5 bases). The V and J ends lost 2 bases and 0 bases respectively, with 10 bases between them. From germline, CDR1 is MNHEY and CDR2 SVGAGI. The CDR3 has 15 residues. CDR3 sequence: CASSYMGRLNTEAFF. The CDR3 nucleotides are TGTGCCAGCAGTTACATGGGACGGTTGAACACTGAAGCTTTCTTT.

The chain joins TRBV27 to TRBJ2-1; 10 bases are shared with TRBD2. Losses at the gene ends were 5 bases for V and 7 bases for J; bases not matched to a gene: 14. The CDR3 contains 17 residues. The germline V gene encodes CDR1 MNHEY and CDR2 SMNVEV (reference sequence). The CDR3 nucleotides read TGTGCCAGCAGTCGACAGGCGAGCGGGAGGGCCCGTAATGAGCAGTTCTTC. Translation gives CASSRQASGRARNEQFF.

The CDR3, as DNA: TGTGCCATCCTAAACGCAGCCTCCTACGAGCAGTACTTC. Residues: CAILNAASYEQYF. This rearrangement joins TRBV10-3 to TRBJ2-7; no clear D gene. Looked up from germline, CDR1 is ENHRY and CDR2 is SYGVKD. The length of the CDR3 is 13 residues. V was clipped by 8 bases and J by 0 bases, with 11 bases between them.

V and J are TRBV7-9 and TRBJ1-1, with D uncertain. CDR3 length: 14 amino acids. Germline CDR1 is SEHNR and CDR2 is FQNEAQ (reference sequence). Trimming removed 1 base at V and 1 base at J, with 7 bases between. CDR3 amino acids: CASSLGSGNTEAFF. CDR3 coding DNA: TGTGCCAGCAGCTTAGGCTCAGGGAACACTGAAGCTTTCTTT. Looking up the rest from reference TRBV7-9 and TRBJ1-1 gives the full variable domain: DTGVSQNPRHKITKRGQNVTFRCDPISEHNRLYWYRQTLGQGPEFLTYFQNEAQLEKSRLLSDRFSAERPKGSFSTLEIQRTEQGDSAMYLCASSLGSGNTEAFFGQGTRLTVV.

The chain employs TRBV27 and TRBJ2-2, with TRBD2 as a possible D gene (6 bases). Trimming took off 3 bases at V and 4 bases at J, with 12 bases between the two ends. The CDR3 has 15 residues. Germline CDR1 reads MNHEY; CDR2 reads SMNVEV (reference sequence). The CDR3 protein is CASSLTGVPTGELFF. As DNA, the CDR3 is TGTGCCAGCAGTTTGACGGGAGTACCCACCGGGGAGCTGTTTTTT.

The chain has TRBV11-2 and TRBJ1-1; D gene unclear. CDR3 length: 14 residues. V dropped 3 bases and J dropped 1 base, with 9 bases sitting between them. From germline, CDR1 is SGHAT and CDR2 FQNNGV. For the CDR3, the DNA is TGTGCCAGCAGCTTTTTACCTCCGAACACTGAAGCTTTCTTT. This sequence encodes CASSFLPPNTEAFF.

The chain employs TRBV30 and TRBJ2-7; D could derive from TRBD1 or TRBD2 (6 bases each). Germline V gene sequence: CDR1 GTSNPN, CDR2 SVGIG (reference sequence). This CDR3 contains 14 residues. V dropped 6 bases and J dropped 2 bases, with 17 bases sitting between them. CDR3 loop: CACSEGGSTYEQYF. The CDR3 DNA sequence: TGTGCCTGCAGCGAGGGGGGATCAACCTACGAGCAGTACTTC.

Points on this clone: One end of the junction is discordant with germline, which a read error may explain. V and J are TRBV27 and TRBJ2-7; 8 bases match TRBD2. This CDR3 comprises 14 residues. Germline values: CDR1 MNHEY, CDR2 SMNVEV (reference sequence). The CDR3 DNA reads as TGTGCCAGCAGTCCACGACTAGCGCAATACGAGCGGTACTTC. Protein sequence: CASSPRLAQYERYF.

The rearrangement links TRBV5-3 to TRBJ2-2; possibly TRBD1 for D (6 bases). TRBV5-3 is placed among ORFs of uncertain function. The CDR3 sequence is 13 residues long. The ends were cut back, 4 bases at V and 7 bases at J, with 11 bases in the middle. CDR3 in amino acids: CARSLIGGGELFF. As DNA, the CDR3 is TGTGCCAGAAGCCTGATAGGGGGCGGGGAGCTGTTTTTT.

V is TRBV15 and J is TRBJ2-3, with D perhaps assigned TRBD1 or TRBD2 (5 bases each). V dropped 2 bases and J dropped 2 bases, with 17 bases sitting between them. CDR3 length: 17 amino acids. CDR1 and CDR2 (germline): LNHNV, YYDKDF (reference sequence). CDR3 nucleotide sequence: TGTGCCACCAGCAGATCCGGGACCGGTAAATTCACAGATACGCAGTATTTT. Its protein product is CATSRSGTGKFTDTQYF.

CDR3 residues: CASSLTSVSYNEQFF. CDR3 nucleotides: TGCGCCAGCAGCCTTACTAGCGTTTCCTACAATGAGCAGTTCTTC. The chain combines TRBV5-1 with TRBJ2-1, with 7 bases that match TRBD2. CDR1 is SGHRS, CDR2 YFSETQ, per germline. V shed 4 bases and J 1 base; nucleotides not matched to a gene: 5. CDR3 length equals 15 residues. The entire variable domain, with the rest obtained from reference TRBV5-1 and TRBJ2-1, is as follows: KAGVTQTPRYLIKTRGQQVTLSCSPISGHRSVSWYQQTPGQGLQFLFEYFSETQRNKGNFPGRFSGRQFSNSRSEMNVSTLELGDSALYLCASSLTSVSYNEQFFGPGTRLTVL.

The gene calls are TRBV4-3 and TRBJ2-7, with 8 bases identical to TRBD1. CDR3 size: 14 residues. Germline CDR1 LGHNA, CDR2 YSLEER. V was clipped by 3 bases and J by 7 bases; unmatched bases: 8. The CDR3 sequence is CASSHDQGAPEQYF. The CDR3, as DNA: TGCGCCAGCAGCCATGATCAGGGGGCGCCTGAGCAGTACTTC.

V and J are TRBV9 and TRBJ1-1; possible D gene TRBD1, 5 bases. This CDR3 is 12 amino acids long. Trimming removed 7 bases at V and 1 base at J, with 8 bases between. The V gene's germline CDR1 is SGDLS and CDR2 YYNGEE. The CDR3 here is CASGGSNTEAFF. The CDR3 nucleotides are TGTGCCAGCGGGGGGTCGAACACTGAAGCTTTCTTT.

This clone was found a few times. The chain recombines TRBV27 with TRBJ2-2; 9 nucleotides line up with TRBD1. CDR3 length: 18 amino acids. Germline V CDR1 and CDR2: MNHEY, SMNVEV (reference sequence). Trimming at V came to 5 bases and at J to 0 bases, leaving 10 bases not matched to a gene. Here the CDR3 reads CASSPTGQGLANTGELFF. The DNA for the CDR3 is TGTGCCAGCAGTCCGACGGGACAGGGACTCGCGAACACCGGGGAGCTGTTTTTT.

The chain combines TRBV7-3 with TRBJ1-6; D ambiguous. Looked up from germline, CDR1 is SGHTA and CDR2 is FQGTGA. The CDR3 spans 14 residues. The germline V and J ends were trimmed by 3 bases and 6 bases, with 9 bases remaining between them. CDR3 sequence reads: CASSFGVFNSPLHF. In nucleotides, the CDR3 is TGTGCCAGCAGCTTTGGGGTCTTTAATTCACCCCTCCACTTT.

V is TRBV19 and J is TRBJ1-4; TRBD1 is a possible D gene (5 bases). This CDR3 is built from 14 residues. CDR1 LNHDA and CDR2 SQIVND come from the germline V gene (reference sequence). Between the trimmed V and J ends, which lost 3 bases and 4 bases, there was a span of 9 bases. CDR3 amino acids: CASSIGHGNEKLFF. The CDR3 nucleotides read TGTGCCAGTAGTATTGGACACGGTAATGAAAAACTGTTTTTT.

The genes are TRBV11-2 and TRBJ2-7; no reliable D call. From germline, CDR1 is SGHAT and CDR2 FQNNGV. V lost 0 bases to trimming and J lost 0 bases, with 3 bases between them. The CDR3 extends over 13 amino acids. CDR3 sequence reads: CASSLDSSYEQYF. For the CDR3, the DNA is TGTGCCAGCAGCTTAGACAGCTCCTACGAGCAGTACTTC.

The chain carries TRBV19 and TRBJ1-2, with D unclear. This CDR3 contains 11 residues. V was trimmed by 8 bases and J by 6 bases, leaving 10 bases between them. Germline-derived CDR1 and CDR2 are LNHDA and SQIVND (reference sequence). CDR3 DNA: TGTGCCAGTGCCTCTGGGAATGGCTACACCTTC. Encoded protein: CASASGNGYTF.

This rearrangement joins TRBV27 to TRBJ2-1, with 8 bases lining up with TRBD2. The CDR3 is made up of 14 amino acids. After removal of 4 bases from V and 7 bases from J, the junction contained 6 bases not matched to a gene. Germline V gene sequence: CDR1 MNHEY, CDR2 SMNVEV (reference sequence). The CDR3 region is CASSYRTSSNEQFF. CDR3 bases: TGTGCCAGCAGTTACCGGACTAGCTCTAATGAGCAGTTCTTC.

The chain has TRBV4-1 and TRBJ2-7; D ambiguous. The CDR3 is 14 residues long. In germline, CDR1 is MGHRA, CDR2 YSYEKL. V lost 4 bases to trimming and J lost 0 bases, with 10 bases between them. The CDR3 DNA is TGCGCCAGCAGCCCAACAGCGAGCTCCTACGAGCAGTACTTC. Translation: CASSPTASSYEQYF.

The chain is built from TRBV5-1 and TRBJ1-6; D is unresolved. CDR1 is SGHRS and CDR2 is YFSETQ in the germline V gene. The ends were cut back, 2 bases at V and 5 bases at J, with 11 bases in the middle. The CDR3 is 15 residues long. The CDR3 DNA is TGCGCCAGCAGCTTCCGGTTGAGGGATAATTCACCCCTCCACTTT. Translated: CASSFRLRDNSPLHF.

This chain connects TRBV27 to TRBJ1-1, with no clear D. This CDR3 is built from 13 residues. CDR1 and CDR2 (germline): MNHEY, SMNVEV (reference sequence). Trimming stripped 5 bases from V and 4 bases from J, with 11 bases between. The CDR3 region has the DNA TGTGCCAGCAGTGTAGGGTCTGGCACTGAAGCTTTCTTT. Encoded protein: CASSVGSGTEAFF.